The clone carrying this TCR beta chain has only a few counts. The antigen remains unidentified. Sequencing libraries made from TCR beta cDNA carried unique molecular identifiers. Via MiXCR, TCRdb re-called the PCR reads, giving one row per CDR3 protein. This table has about 770,000 distinct CDR3 sequences, about half appearing once. This specimen comes from a study of post-analysis software for immune sequencing data. The study, taken as a whole, reports: In patients, TRBV5-6, TRBV5-1 and TRBV20-1 belonged to five TRBV segments found more frequently than in controls.

CDR1 DFQATT and CDR2 SNEGSKA come from the germline V gene (reference sequence). V trimming: 4 bases; J trimming: 6 bases; junction bases outside the gene matches: 7. The CDR3 is 15 amino acids. The chain recombines TRBV20-1 with TRBJ2-1, with TRBD2 matching over 12 bases. The sample comprised blood. The clonotype originates from a girl under 18 with multiple sclerosis. This CDR3 reads CSAIKVLAGGNEQFF. DNA of the CDR3: TGCAGTGCTATCAAGGTACTAGCGGGAGGCAATGAGCAGTTCTTC.